The clone carrying this TCR beta chain was counted ten times or more. Antigen unknown. The data originate from a study of tumor-infiltrating lymphocytes in localized non-small cell lung cancer. Study-level points and caveats: No T-cell fraction difference was seen between IM1 and IM2 tumors.

The assay was immunoSEQ multiplex PCR, and TCRdb's table has in-frame clones only and misses some. Here the sample spans some 15,000 clones, less than 50% being singletons. The CDR3 is made up of 16 amino acids. The V gene's germline CDR1 is MNHEY and CDR2 SVGAGI. V lost 4 bases, J lost 6 bases, and 13 bases stayed unmatched. The rearrangement uses TRBV6-5 and TRBJ1-1; 8 bases align to TRBD1. The sequencing sample was made of lung tumor tissue. The sequence was collected from a human donor with non-small cell lung cancer. CDR3 protein: CASSSGTGLRMAEAFF. The CDR3 DNA follows: TGTGCCAGCAGTTCTGGGACAGGTCTCCGGATGGCTGAAGCTTTCTTT.